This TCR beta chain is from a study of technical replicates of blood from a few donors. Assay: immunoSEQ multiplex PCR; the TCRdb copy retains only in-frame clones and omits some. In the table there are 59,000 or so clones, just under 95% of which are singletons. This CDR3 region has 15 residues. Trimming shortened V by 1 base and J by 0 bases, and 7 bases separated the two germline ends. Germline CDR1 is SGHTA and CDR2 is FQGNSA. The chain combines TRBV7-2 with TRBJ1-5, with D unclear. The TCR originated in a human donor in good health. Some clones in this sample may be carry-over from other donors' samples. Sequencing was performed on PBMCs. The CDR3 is CASSLDFYSNQPQHF. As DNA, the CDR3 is TGTGCCAGCAGCTTAGATTTCTATAGCAATCAGCCCCAGCATTTT.